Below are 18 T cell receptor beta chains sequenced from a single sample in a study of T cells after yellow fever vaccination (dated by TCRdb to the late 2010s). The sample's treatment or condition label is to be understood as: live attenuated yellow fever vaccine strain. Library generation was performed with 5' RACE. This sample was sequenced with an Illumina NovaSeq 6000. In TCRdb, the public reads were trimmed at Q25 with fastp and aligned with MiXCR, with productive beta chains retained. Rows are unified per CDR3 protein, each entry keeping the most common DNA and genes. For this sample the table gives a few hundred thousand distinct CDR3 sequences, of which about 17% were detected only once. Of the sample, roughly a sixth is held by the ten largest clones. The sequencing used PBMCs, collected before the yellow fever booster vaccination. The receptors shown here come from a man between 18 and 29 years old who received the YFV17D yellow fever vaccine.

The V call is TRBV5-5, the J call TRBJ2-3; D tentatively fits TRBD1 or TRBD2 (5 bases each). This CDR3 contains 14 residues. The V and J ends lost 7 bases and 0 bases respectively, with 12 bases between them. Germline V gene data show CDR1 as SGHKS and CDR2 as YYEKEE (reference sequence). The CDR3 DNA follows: TGTGCCAGCCAGAGGGGCGCGAGCACAGATACGCAGTATTTT. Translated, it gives CASQRGASTDTQYF.

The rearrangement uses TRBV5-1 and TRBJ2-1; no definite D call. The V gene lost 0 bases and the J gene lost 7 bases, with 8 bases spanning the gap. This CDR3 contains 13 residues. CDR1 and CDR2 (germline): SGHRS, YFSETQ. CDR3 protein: CASSLGRFNEQFF. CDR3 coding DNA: TGCGCCAGCAGCTTGGGCCGGTTTAATGAGCAGTTCTTC.

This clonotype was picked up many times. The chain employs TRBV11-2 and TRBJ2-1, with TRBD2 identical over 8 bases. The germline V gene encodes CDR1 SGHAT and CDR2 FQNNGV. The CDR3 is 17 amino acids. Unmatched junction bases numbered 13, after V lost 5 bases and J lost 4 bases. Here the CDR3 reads CASSPGRGVQRYNEQFF. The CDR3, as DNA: TGTGCCAGCAGCCCCGGGAGGGGCGTCCAGCGGTACAATGAGCAGTTCTTC.

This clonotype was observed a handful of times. The CDR3 here is CSVGKTGAYEQYF. Here the CDR3 DNA reads TGCAGCGTTGGCAAGACAGGAGCCTACGAGCAGTACTTC. The chain is built from TRBV29-1 and TRBJ2-7; tentatively, D is TRBD1 (6 bases). The CDR3 has 13 amino acids. V shed 4 bases and J shed 2 bases, with 12 bases lying between them. Germline lookup yields CDR1 SQVTM and CDR2 ANQGSEA.

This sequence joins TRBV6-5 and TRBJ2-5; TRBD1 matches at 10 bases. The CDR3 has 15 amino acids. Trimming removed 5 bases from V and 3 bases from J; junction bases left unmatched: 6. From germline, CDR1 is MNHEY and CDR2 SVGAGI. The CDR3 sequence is CASSGTGTGEETQYF. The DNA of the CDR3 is TGTGCCAGCAGTGGTACCGGGACAGGGGAAGAGACCCAGTACTTC.

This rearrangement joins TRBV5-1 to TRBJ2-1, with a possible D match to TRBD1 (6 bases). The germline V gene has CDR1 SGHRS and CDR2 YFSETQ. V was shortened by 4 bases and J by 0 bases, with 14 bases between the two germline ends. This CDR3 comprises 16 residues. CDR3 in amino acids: CASSLGGQSSYNEQFF. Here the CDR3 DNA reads TGCGCCAGCAGCCTAGGAGGACAGAGCTCCTACAATGAGCAGTTCTTC.

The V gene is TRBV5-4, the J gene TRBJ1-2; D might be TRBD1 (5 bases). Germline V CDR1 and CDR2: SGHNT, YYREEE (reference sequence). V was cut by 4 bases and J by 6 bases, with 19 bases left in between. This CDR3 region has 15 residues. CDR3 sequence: CASSRGGGVNDGYTF. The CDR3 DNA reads TGTGCCAGCAGCCGCGGGGGAGGGGTGAATGATGGCTACACCTTC. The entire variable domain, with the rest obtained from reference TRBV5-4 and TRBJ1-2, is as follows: ETGVTQSPTHLIKTRGQQVTLRCSSQSGHNTVSWYQQALGQGPQFIFQYYREEENGRGNFPPRFSGLQFPNYSSELNVNALELDDSALYLCASSRGGGVNDGYTFGSGTRLTVV.

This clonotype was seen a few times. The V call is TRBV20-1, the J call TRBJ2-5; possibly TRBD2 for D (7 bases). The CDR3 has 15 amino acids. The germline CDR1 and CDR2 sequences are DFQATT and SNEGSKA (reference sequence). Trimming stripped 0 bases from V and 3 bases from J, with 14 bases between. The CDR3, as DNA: TGCAGTGCTAGAGAGGGGGGGGCGCAGAAAGAGACCCAGTACTTC. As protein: CSAREGGAQKETQYF.

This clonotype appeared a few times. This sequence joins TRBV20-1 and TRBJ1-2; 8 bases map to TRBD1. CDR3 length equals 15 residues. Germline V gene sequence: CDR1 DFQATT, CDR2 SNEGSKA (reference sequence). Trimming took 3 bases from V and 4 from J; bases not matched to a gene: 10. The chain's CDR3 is CSARGPTGGGYGYTF. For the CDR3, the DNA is TGCAGTGCTAGGGGCCCTACAGGGGGTGGCTATGGCTACACCTTC.

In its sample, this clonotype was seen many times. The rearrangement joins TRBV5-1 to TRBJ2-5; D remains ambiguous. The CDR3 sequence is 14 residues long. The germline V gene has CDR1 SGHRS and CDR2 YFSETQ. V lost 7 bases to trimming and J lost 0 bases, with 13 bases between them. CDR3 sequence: CASQKGNNQETQYF. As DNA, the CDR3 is TGCGCCAGCCAAAAAGGGAACAACCAAGAGACCCAGTACTTC.

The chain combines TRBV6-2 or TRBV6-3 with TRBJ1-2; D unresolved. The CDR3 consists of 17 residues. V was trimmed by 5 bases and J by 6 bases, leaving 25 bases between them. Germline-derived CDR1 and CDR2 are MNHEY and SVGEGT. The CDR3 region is CASSTGEGAGITDGYTF. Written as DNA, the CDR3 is TGTGCCAGCAGTACCGGGGAGGGCGCGGGAATAACTGATGGCTACACCTTC.

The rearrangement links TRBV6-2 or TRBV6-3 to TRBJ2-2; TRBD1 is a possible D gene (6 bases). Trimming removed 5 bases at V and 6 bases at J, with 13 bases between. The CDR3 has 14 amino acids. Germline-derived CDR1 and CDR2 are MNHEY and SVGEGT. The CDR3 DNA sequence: TGTGCCAGCAGTAATCCTTGGGGGCCCGGGGAGCTGTTTTTT. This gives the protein CASSNPWGPGELFF.

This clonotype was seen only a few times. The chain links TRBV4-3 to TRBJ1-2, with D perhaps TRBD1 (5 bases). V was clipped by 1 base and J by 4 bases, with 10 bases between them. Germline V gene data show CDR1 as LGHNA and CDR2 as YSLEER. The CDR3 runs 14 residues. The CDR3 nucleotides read TGCGCCAGCAGCCAAGGCGCGGGGGGCTATGGCTACACCTTC. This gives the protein CASSQGAGGYGYTF.

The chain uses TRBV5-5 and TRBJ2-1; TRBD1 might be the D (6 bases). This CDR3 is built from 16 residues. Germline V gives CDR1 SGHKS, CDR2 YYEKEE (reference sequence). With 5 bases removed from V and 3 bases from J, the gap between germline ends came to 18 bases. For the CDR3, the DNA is TGTGCCAGCAGTTTCGTACAGGGTCGACGCTACAATGAGCAGTTCTTC. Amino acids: CASSFVQGRRYNEQFF.

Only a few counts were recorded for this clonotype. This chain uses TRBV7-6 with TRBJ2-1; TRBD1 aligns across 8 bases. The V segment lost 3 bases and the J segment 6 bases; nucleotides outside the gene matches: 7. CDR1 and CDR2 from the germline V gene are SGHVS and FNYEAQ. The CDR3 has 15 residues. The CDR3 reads CASSLGQAPGNEQFF. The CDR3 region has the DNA TGTGCCAGCAGCTTGGGACAGGCCCCCGGCAATGAGCAGTTCTTC. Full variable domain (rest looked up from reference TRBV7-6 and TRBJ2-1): GAGVSQSPRYKVTKRGQDVALRCDPISGHVSLYWYRQALGQGPEFLTYFNYEAQQDKSGLPNDRFSAERPEGSISTLTIQRTEQRDSAMYRCASSLGQAPGNEQFFGPGTRLTVL.

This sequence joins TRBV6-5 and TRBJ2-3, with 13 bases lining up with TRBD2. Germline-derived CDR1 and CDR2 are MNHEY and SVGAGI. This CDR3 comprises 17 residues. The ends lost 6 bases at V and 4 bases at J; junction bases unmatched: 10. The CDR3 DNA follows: TGTGCCAGCAGGGGGCCCGGACTAGCGGGGGAGGCAGATACGCAGTATTTT. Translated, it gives CASRGPGLAGEADTQYF.

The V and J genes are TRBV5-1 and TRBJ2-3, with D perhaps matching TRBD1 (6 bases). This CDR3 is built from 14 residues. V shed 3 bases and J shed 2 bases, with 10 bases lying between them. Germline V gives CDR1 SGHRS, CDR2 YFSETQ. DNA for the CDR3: TGCGCCAGCAGCTCACAGGGATTCACAGATACGCAGTATTTT. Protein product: CASSSQGFTDTQYF.

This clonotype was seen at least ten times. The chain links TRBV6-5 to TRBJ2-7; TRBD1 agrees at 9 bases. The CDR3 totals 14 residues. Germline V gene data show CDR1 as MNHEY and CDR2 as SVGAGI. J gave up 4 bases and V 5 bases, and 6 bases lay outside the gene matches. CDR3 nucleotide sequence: TGTGCCAGCAGTCCCGGGACAGGGAAATACGAGCAGTACGTC. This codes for CASSPGTGKYEQYV.